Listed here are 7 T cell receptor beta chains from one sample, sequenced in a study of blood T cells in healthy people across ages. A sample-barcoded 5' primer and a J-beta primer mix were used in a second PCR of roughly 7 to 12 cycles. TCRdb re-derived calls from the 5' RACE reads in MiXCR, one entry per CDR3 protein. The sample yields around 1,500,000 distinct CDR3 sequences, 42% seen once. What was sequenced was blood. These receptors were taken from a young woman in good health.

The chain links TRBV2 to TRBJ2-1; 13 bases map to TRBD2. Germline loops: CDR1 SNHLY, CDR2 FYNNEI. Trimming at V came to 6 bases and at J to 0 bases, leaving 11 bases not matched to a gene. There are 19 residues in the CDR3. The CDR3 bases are TGTGCCAGCAGCAGACCCGGGACTAGCGGGACGAGCTCCTACAATGAGCAGTTCTTC. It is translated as CASSRPGTSGTSSYNEQFF.

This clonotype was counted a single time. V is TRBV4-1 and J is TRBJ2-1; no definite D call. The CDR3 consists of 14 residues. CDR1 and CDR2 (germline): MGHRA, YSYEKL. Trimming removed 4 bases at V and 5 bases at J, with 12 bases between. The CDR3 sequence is CASSRRADHNEQFF. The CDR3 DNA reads TGCGCCAGCAGCCGACGAGCCGACCACAATGAGCAGTTCTTC.

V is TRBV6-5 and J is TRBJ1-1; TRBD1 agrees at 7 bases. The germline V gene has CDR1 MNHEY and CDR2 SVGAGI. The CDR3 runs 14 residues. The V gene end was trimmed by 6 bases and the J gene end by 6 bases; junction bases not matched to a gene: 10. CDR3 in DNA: TGTGCCAGCAGAAGTATGGACAGGAGGTCTGAAGCTTTCTTT. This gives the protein CASRSMDRRSEAFF.

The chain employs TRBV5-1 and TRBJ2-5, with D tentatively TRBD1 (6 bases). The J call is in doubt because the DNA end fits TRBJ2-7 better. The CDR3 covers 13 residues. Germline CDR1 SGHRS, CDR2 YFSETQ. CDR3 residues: CASGAQGLNEQYF. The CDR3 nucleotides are TGCGCCAGCGGGGCCCAGGGGCTCAACGAGCAGTACTTC.

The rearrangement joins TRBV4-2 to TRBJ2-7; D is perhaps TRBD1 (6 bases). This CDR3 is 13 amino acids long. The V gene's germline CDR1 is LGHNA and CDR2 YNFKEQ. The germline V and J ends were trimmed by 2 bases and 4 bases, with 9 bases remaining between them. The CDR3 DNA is TGTGCCAGCAGCCAAATAACAGGGTACGAGCAGTACTTC. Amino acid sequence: CASSQITGYEQYF.

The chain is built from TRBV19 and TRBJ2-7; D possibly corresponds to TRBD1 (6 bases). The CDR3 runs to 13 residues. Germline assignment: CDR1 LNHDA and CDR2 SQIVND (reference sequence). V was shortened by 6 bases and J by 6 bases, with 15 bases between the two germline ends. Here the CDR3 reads CASRPTGSCEQYF. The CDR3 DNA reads TGTGCCAGTAGGCCCACAGGGAGCTGCGAGCAGTACTTC.

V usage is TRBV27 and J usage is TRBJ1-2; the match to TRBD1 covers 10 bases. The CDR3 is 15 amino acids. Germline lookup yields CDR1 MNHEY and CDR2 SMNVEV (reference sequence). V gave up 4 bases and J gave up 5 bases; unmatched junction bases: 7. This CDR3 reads CASSCLDRGQYGYTF. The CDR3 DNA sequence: TGTGCCAGCAGTTGTTTAGACAGGGGGCAGTATGGCTACACCTTC.